Presented here are 12 T cell receptor beta chains from one specimen sequenced in a study of radiotherapy plus CTLA-4 blockade in lung cancer. TCRdb's table, derived via immunoSEQ multiplex PCR, lists solely in-frame clones and lacks some. This table has roughly 78,000 clones, 78% appearing once. Source: peripheral blood, taken from a patient treated with radiotherapy plus ipilimumab. The receptor source for this set is a human donor with non-small cell lung cancer who had a complete response to radiotherapy plus ipilimumab.

This chain joins TRBV19 and TRBJ1-2; 8 bases match TRBD1. The CDR3 covers 15 residues. Germline V gene data show CDR1 as LNHDA and CDR2 as SQIVND (reference sequence). The junction had 7 bases not matched to a gene; V was cut back by 5 bases and J by 2 bases. The CDR3 nucleotides read TGTGCCAGTAGTTACCCAGGGGGCCCAAACTATGGCTACACCTTC. This sequence encodes CASSYPGGPNYGYTF.

The chain joins TRBV4-3 to TRBJ1-6; TRBD1 aligns across 10 bases. Trimming at V came to 4 bases and at J to 13 bases, leaving 10 bases not matched to a gene. The CDR3 is 15 amino acids. The V gene's germline CDR1 is LGHNA and CDR2 YSLEER. CDR3: CASSPGDRGSWPLHF. For the CDR3, the DNA is TGCGCCAGCAGCCCGGGGGACAGGGGAAGTTGGCCCCTCCACTTT.

The rearrangement links TRBV7-9 to TRBJ1-5; TRBD1 agrees at 10 bases. The germline V gene has CDR1 SEHNR and CDR2 FQNEAQ (reference sequence). The CDR3 sequence is 14 residues long. The V and J ends lost 5 bases and 6 bases, in that order; junction bases with no gene match: 4. The CDR3 loop is CASSQTGGPQPQHF. The CDR3 DNA follows: TGTGCCAGCAGCCAGACAGGGGGCCCTCAGCCCCAGCATTTT.

This clone was seen a handful of times. This chain joins TRBV6-1 and TRBJ2-4; D not certain. Trimming left V 2 bases short and J 8 bases short, with 13 bases between. Germline-derived CDR1 and CDR2 are MNHNS and SASEGT. CDR3 size: 14 residues. The CDR3: CASSESGRIYIQYF. The CDR3 bases are TGTGCCAGCAGTGAAAGTGGCAGGATTTACATTCAGTACTTC.

The chain carries TRBV20-1 and TRBJ2-1; TRBD2 matches 7 bases. With V trimmed by 1 base and J by 9 bases, 0 bases remained unmatched. Germline V gene sequence: CDR1 DFQATT, CDR2 SNEGSKA (reference sequence). The CDR3 spans 11 residues. The CDR3 spells CSARGGGEQFF. The CDR3 DNA reads as TGCAGTGCTAGAGGGGGGGGTGAGCAGTTCTTC.

The V and J genes are TRBV2 and TRBJ1-4, with 10 bases that match TRBD1. The V and J ends lost 7 bases and 8 bases, in that order; junction bases with no gene match: 7. This CDR3 is built from 14 residues. CDR1 and CDR2 from the germline V gene are SNHLY and FYNNEI. In nucleotides, the CDR3 is TGTGCCAGCAACAGACAGGGGGCTGAAGAAAAACTGTTTTTT. As protein: CASNRQGAEEKLFF.

This sequence joins TRBV11-3 and TRBJ2-1, with unresolved D. Germline CDR1 is SGHNT and CDR2 is YENEEA. V shed 0 bases and J shed 4 bases, with 10 bases lying between them. The CDR3 spans 15 residues. CDR3 loop: CASSLENQPYNEQFF. The CDR3 bases are TGTGCCAGCAGCTTAGAAAACCAGCCTTACAATGAGCAGTTCTTC.

The chain combines TRBV7-8 with TRBJ1-4; TRBD1 might be the D (6 bases). V was cut by 4 bases and J by 5 bases, with 23 bases left in between. The germline CDR1 and CDR2 sequences are SGHVS and FQNEAQ. The CDR3 extends over 18 amino acids. The DNA for the CDR3 is TGTGCCAGCAGCTCTTCGGTTGTAGGGGGGAAATTCAATGAAAAACTGTTTTTT. Its translation: CASSSSVVGGKFNEKLFF.

This clone appeared a single time. The chain is built from TRBV27 and TRBJ2-3; 9 bases map to TRBD2. This CDR3 has 19 residues. V lost 4 bases and J lost 0; bases outside the gene matches: 14. The germline V gene has CDR1 MNHEY and CDR2 SMNVEV (reference sequence). CDR3 region: CASSSILLTSGPSTDTQYF. The DNA of the CDR3 is TGTGCCAGCAGTTCCATACTTCTGACTAGCGGACCTAGCACAGATACGCAGTATTTT.

The chain carries TRBV12-5 and TRBJ1-6; maybe TRBD1 (5 bases). Germline CDR1 and CDR2: LGHNT and FRNRAP. V lost 6 bases, J lost 11 bases, and 17 bases lay in between. The CDR3 has 14 residues. CDR3 protein: CASGMGESRTPLHF. CDR3 DNA: TGTGCTAGTGGCATGGGGGAGTCCAGGACACCCCTCCACTTT.

The CDR3 is CASSLDGTSGNTIYF. The CDR3 DNA reads as TGTGCCAGCTCCCTTGACGGAACATCTGGAAACACCATATATTTT. The chain couples TRBV18 to TRBJ1-3; D unclear. Trimming stripped 6 bases from V and 1 base from J, with 13 bases between. Germline loops: CDR1 KGHSH, CDR2 LQKENI. CDR3 size: 15 residues.

V is TRBV2 and J is TRBJ1-5, with TRBD1 matching over 9 bases. Germline CDR1 is SNHLY and CDR2 is FYNNEI. The CDR3 covers 15 residues. V lost 5 bases and J lost 2; bases outside the gene matches: 4. CDR3: CASSYRGLGNQPQHF. The CDR3, as DNA: TGTGCCAGCAGTTACAGGGGGCTGGGCAATCAGCCCCAGCATTTT.